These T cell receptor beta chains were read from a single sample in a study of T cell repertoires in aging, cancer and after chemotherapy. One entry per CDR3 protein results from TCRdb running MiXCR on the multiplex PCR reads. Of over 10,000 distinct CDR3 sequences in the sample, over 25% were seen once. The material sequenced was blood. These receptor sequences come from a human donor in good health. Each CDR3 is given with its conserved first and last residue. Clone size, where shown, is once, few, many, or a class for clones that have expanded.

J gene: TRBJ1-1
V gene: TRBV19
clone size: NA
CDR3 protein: CASSIGGAGTEAFF

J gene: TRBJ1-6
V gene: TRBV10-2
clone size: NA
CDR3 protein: CASQGVSGNSPLHF

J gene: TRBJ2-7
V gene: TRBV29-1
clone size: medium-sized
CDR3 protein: CSVEQGGQETYEQYF

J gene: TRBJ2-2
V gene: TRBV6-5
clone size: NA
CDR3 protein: CASSKQGDYGELFF

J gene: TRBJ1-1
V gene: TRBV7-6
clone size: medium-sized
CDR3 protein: CASSEGGREAFF

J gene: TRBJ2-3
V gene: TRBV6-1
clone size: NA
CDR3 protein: CASGRAGEVDTQYF

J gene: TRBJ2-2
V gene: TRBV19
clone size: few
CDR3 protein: CASSRTLVGGMNTGELFF

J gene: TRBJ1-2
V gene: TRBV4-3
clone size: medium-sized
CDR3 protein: CASSRRGDRGYTF

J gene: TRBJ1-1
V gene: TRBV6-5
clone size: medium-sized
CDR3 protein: CASSYAGNTEAFF

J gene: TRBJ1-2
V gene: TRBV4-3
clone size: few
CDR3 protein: CASSEHWGDYTF

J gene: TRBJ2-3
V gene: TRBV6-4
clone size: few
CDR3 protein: CASSATGTTDTQYF

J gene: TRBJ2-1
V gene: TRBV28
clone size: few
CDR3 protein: CASSFRETSYNEQFF

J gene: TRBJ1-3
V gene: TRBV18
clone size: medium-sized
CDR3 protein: CASSPPVAGGNTIYF

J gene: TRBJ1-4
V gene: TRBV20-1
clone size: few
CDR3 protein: CSALGQGGEKLFF

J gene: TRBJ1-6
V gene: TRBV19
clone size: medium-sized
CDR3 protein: CASSIERSPLHF

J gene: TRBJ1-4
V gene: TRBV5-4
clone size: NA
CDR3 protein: CASSGGGTNEKLFF

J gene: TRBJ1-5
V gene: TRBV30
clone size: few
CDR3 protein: CAWSTQSQINQPQHF

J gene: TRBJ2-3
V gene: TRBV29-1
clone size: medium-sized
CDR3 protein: CSVEPSGGITDTQYF

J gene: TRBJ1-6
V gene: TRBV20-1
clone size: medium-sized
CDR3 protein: CSARADGNSPLHF

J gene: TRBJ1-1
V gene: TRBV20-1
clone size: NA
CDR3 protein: CSASRRANTEAFF

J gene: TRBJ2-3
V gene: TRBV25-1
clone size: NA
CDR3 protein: CASAVTDTQYF

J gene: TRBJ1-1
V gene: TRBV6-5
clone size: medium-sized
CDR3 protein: CASNADRGGTEAFF

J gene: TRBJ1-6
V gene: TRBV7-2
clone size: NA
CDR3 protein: CASSSMRQGGRSPLHF

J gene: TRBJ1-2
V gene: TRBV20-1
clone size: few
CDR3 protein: CSARDRGGGHGYTF

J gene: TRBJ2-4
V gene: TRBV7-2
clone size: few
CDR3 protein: CASSLSGLLAKNIQYF

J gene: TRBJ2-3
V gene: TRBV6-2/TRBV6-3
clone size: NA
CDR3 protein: CASSYPGTLGTDTQYF

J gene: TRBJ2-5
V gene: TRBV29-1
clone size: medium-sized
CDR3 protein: CSVGGGQETQYF

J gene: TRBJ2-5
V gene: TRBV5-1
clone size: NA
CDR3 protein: CASSLIGTSGGAGETQYF